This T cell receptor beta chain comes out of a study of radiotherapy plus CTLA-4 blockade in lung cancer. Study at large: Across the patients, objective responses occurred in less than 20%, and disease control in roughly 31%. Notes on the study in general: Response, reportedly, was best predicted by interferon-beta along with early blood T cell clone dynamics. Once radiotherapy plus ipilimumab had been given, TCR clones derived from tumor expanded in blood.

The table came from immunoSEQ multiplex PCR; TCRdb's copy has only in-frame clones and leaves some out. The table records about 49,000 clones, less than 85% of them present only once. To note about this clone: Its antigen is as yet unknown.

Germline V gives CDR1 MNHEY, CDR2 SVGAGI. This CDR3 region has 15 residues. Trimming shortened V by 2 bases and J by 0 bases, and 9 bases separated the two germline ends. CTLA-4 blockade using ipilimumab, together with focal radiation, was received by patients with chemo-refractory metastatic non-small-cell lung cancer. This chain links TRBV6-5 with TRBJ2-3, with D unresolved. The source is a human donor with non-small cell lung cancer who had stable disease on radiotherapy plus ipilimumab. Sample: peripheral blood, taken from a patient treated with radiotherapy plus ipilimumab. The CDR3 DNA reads TGTGCCAGCAGTTACGGACGATCTAGCACAGATACGCAGTATTTT. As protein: CASSYGRSSTDTQYF.